Listed below are T cell receptor beta chains from one sample, sequenced in a study of T cells in Graves' hyperthyroidism and ophthalmopathy. TCRdb re-analysed the multiplex PCR reads in MiXCR, keeping a single row per CDR3 protein. This table holds 600,000 to 800,000 distinct CDR3 sequences, about a third found once. The specimen sequenced was blood. Receptors originate from a woman in her thirties or forties with Graves' hyperthyroidism. Each CDR3 is given with its conserved first and last residue. D genes are given only for firm matches. A row's size may be missing; if present it is once, few, many or a size class.

v_call,d_call,j_call,clone_size,cdr3_length,cdr3_nt,cdr3_aa
TRBV7-9,TRBD1,TRBJ1-6,.,13,TGTGCCACCCAAGGGCAGGGGGGATCACCCCTCCACTTT,CATQGQGGSPLHF
TRBV6-2/TRBV6-3,.,TRBJ1-5,few,15,TGTGCCAGTTCCCGGGGCCAGGTTAAGACTCAGCCCCAGCATTTT,CASSRGQVKTQPQHF
TRBV7-9,.,TRBJ2-7,.,14,TGTGCTACTAAACCGGTGACCTCCTACAATGAGCAGTACTTC,CATKPVTSYNEQYF
TRBV5-1,TRBD2,TRBJ2-7,.,16,TGCGCCAGCAGCCCCCACCTGACTAGCGGGAGCTACGAGCAGTACTTC,CASSPHLTSGSYEQYF
TRBV14,.,TRBJ2-5,.,17,TGTGCCAGCAGCCCTTCTTTGTATACGGGTCCTCGAGAGACCCAGTACTTC,CASSPSLYTGPRETQYF
TRBV6-1,TRBD1,TRBJ2-7,.,16,TGTGCCAGCAAGAGGGGGGGCGACAGGGGGGGCGCCGAGCAGTACTTC,CASKRGGDRGGAEQYF
TRBV5-1,TRBD1,TRBJ2-7,.,15,TGCGCCAGCAGGGACACCGGGACAGGGGGCTACGAGCAGTACTTC,CASRDTGTGGYEQYF
TRBV19,.,TRBJ2-2,.,17,TGTGCCAGTAGTATTTTTTCGGCAGGGGACTTCACCGGGGAGCTGTTTTTT,CASSIFSAGDFTGELFF
TRBV9,.,TRBJ1-1,many,14,TGTGCCAGCAGCGTAATCGGGGGCAACACTGAAGCTTTCTTT,CASSVIGGNTEAFF
TRBV19,.,TRBJ2-6,.,18,TGTGCCAGTGGATTACCGGGACGGGGAGCCTCTGGGGCCAACGTCCTGACTTTC,CASGLPGRGASGANVLTF
TRBV10-3,TRBD2,TRBJ2-5,.,14,TGTGCTCCACTAGCGGGATGGTACCAAGAGACCCAGTACTTC,CAPLAGWYQETQYF
TRBV9,.,TRBJ1-4,many,14,TGTGCCAGCAGCGTGTCCGGTGATAATGAAAAACTGTTTTTT,CASSVSGDNEKLFF
TRBV7-6,.,TRBJ1-2,many,13,TGTGCCAGCAGCCCCATGGGGAACTATGGCTACACCTTC,CASSPMGNYGYTF
TRBV7-3,.,TRBJ1-1,.,13,TGTGCCAGCAGTTTAGAGGGGCCTACTGAAGCTTTCTTT,CASSLEGPTEAFF
TRBV20-1,.,TRBJ2-2,few,13,TGCAGTGCTAGCCCAGGTGTTATCGGGGAGCTGTTTTTT,CSASPGVIGELFF
TRBV9,TRBD2,TRBJ2-1,.,15,TGTGCCAGCAGCGTGGGACTAGCGGGTTACAATGAGCAGTTCTTC,CASSVGLAGYNEQFF
TRBV6-5,.,TRBJ2-7,.,14,TGTGCCAGCAGTTACTCGGGACACTTCTGCGAGCAGTACTTC,CASSYSGHFCEQYF
TRBV7-9,.,TRBJ1-4,many,14,TGTGCCAGCAGCTTCGAAGGACCTAATGAAAAACTGTTTTTT,CASSFEGPNEKLFF
TRBV5-4,TRBD1,TRBJ1-4,many,16,TGTGCCAGCAGCCGGACGCGGGACAGCACTAATGAAAAACTGTTTTTT,CASSRTRDSTNEKLFF
TRBV7-2,.,TRBJ2-5,many,13,TGTGCCAGCAGCGCCAGGGGAGGGGAGACCCAGTACTTC,CASSARGGETQYF
TRBV12-5,TRBD1,TRBJ1-1,.,15,TGTGCTAGTGGTTTGCAACAGGGGGGAAGGACTGAAGCTTTCTTT,CASGLQQGGRTEAFF
TRBV6-5,.,TRBJ2-7,.,14,TGTGCCAGCAGTCTAGGATATGGCTCCTACGAGCAGTACTTC,CASSLGYGSYEQYF